A selection of T cell receptor beta chains follows, all from one sample in a study of blood T cells in healthy people across ages. TCRdb fed the 5' RACE reads into MiXCR, producing one record per CDR3 protein. The sample records hundreds of thousands of distinct CDR3 sequences, more than 40% being singletons. Sequencing was performed on blood. The receptors were gathered from a man in his sixties in good health. The CDR3 runs from the conserved cysteine through the conserved F or W. A D gene is named only where the DNA matches it firmly. Clone size is given for some rows only: seen once, a few or many times, or a class if the clone is expanded.

v_gene: TRBV20-1
j_gene: TRBJ2-3
abundance: few
d_gene: TRBD1
CDR3aa: CSVRQGTDTQYF
CDR3nt: TGCAGCGTCCGACAGGGGACAGATACGCAGTATTTT

v_gene: TRBV29-1
j_gene: TRBJ2-5
abundance: .
d_gene: TRBD1
CDR3aa: CSGGQGARIGETQYF
CDR3nt: TGCAGCGGTGGACAGGGGGCGCGGATAGGGGAGACCCAGTACTTC

v_gene: TRBV10-1
j_gene: TRBJ2-1
abundance: .
d_gene: .
CDR3aa: CASGGGSGDNEQFF
CDR3nt: TGCGCCAGCGGAGGGGGGTCAGGGGACAATGAGCAGTTCTTC

v_gene: TRBV18
j_gene: TRBJ2-1
abundance: .
d_gene: .
CDR3aa: CASSPADSHNEQFF
CDR3nt: TGTGCCAGCTCACCCGCCGACAGCCACAATGAGCAGTTCTTC

v_gene: TRBV4-1
j_gene: TRBJ2-7
abundance: few
d_gene: .
CDR3aa: CASSQKGLGLSEQYF
CDR3nt: TGCGCCAGCAGCCAAAAGGGACTGGGACTTTCTGAGCAGTACTTC

v_gene: TRBV11-2
j_gene: TRBJ2-7
abundance: .
d_gene: TRBD1
CDR3aa: CASSLVGTGGGEQYF
CDR3nt: TGTGCCAGCAGCTTAGTCGGGACAGGGGGCGGCGAGCAGTACTTC

v_gene: TRBV7-2
j_gene: TRBJ2-7
abundance: many
d_gene: .
CDR3aa: CASSFSRGSEQYF
CDR3nt: TGTGCCAGCAGCTTTTCCCGGGGATCTGAGCAGTACTTC

v_gene: TRBV2
j_gene: TRBJ2-5
abundance: .
d_gene: TRBD1
CDR3aa: CASSAGDSHQETQYF
CDR3nt: TGTGCCAGCAGTGCAGGGGACAGCCACCAAGAGACCCAGTACTTC

v_gene: TRBV20-1
j_gene: TRBJ2-1
abundance: few
d_gene: .
CDR3aa: CSARRPGAYNEQFF
CDR3nt: TGCAGTGCTCGCAGGCCAGGGGCCTACAATGAGCAGTTCTTC

v_gene: TRBV6-1
j_gene: TRBJ2-2
abundance: .
d_gene: TRBD1
CDR3aa: CASSGGQGRRTGELFF
CDR3nt: TGTGCCAGCAGTGGGGGACAGGGTCGGAGGACCGGGGAGCTGTTTTTT

v_gene: TRBV12-3/TRBV12-4
j_gene: TRBJ2-4
abundance: .
d_gene: .
CDR3aa: CASSLRARNIQYF
CDR3nt: TGTGCCAGCAGTCTCAGGGCGAGGAACATTCAGTACTTC

v_gene: TRBV28
j_gene: TRBJ1-1
abundance: .
d_gene: .
CDR3aa: CASSVARMNTEAFF
CDR3nt: TGTGCCAGCAGTGTGGCCCGAATGAACACTGAAGCTTTCTTT

v_gene: TRBV29-1
j_gene: TRBJ2-5
abundance: few
d_gene: TRBD2
CDR3aa: CSVVLAQETQYF
CDR3nt: TGCAGCGTTGTACTAGCGCAAGAGACCCAGTACTTC

v_gene: TRBV4-3
j_gene: TRBJ2-1
abundance: .
d_gene: TRBD1
CDR3aa: CASSQADRGSYEQFF
CDR3nt: TGCGCCAGCAGCCAAGCAGACAGGGGGTCCTACGAGCAGTTCTTC

v_gene: TRBV6-6
j_gene: TRBJ2-6
abundance: few
d_gene: .
CDR3aa: CATTQGSGANVLTF
CDR3nt: TGTGCCACCACCCAGGGCTCTGGGGCCAACGTCCTGACTTTC

v_gene: TRBV7-9
j_gene: TRBJ2-5
abundance: few
d_gene: .
CDR3aa: CASSVGLETQYF
CDR3nt: TGTGCCAGCTCGGTGGGTTTGGAGACCCAGTACTTC

v_gene: TRBV20-1
j_gene: TRBJ2-7
abundance: few
d_gene: TRBD2
CDR3aa: CSTTGGGNYEQYF
CDR3nt: TGCAGTACCACGGGCGGGGGGAACTACGAGCAGTACTTC

v_gene: TRBV6-1
j_gene: TRBJ2-5
abundance: few
d_gene: .
CDR3aa: CASTGRGRETQYF
CDR3nt: TGTGCCAGCACGGGGAGGGGGCGGGAGACCCAGTACTTC

v_gene: TRBV28
j_gene: TRBJ2-7
abundance: .
d_gene: .
CDR3aa: CASSSSGGSGLSYEQYF
CDR3nt: TGTGCCAGCAGTTCAAGTGGAGGGAGCGGACTCTCCTACGAGCAGTACTTC

v_gene: TRBV12-3/TRBV12-4
j_gene: TRBJ2-3
abundance: .
d_gene: .
CDR3aa: CASSNTNRERHTDTQYF
CDR3nt: TGTGCCAGCAGCAATACTAACAGGGAAAGACACACAGATACGCAGTATTTT

v_gene: TRBV20-1
j_gene: TRBJ1-4
abundance: .
d_gene: .
CDR3aa: CSASRGRATNEKLFF
CDR3nt: TGCAGTGCTAGCCGCGGCCGCGCAACTAATGAAAAACTGTTTTTT

v_gene: TRBV20-1
j_gene: TRBJ2-7
abundance: .
d_gene: TRBD2
CDR3aa: CSARGRRRGGGGEQYF
CDR3nt: TGCAGTGCTAGAGGGCGCCGGCGGGGGGGCGGAGGCGAGCAGTACTTC

v_gene: TRBV3-1
j_gene: TRBJ2-5
abundance: .
d_gene: TRBD2
CDR3aa: CASRRGRTSQYF
CDR3nt: TGTGCCAGCAGGCGTGGACGGACTAGTCAGTACTTC

v_gene: TRBV21-1
j_gene: TRBJ1-2
abundance: .
d_gene: .
CDR3aa: CASSKRIQGGGYTF
CDR3nt: TGTGCCAGCAGCAAGAGAATACAGGGGGGAGGCTACACCTTC

v_gene: TRBV20-1
j_gene: TRBJ1-2
abundance: few
d_gene: .
CDR3aa: CSARDPQTANYGYTF
CDR3nt: TGCAGTGCTAGAGATCCTCAGACAGCGAACTATGGCTACACCTTC

v_gene: TRBV7-3
j_gene: TRBJ2-5
abundance: .
d_gene: .
CDR3aa: CASSPSGASGETQYF
CDR3nt: TGTGCCAGCAGCCCCTCGGGGGCTAGCGGTGAGACCCAGTACTTC

v_gene: TRBV11-2
j_gene: TRBJ1-2
abundance: few
d_gene: .
CDR3aa: CASSPGEEGGDYGYTF
CDR3nt: TGTGCCAGCAGCCCCGGAGAGGAGGGGGGAGACTATGGCTACACCTTC

v_gene: TRBV4-1
j_gene: TRBJ2-5
abundance: few
d_gene: .
CDR3aa: CASSHGSTEETQYF
CDR3nt: TGCGCCAGCAGCCACGGATCCACGGAGGAGACCCAGTACTTC

v_gene: TRBV27
j_gene: TRBJ2-1
abundance: few
d_gene: .
CDR3aa: CASSWGLTEQFF
CDR3nt: TGTGCCAGCAGTTGGGGCCTAACTGAGCAGTTCTTC